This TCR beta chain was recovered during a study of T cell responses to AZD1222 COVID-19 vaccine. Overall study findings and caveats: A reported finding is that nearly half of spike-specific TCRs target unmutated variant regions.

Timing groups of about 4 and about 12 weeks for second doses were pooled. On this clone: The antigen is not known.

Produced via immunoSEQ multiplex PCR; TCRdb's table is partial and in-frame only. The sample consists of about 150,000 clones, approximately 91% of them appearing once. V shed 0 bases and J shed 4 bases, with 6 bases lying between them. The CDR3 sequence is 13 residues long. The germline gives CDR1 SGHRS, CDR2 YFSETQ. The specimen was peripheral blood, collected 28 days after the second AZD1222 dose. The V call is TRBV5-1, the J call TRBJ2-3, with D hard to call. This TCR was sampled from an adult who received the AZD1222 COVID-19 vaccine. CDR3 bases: TGCGCCAGCAGCTTGGTTTTTCCAGATACGCAGTATTTT. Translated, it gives CASSLVFPDTQYF.